This T cell receptor beta chain was profiled in a study of radiotherapy plus CTLA-4 blockade in lung cancer. Profiling relied on immunoSEQ multiplex PCR, and the TCRdb table lists in-frame clones only, not all of them. The sample has 40,000 or so clones; about 63% are singletons. Germline V gene data show CDR1 as GTSNPN and CDR2 as SVGIG (reference sequence). There are 11 residues in the CDR3. V was shortened by 4 bases and J by 2 bases, with 6 bases between the two germline ends. Points from the study as a whole: TCR clones from tumors expanded in blood after radiotherapy plus ipilimumab. The best predictor of response was reported to be early blood T cell clone dynamics, with interferon-beta.

Concerning this clone: No antigen is known for it.

This chain links TRBV30 with TRBJ2-7; possibly TRBD1 for D (6 bases). This TCR was recovered from a human donor with non-small cell lung cancer who had a partial response to radiotherapy plus ipilimumab. The specimen comprised peripheral blood, sampled from a patient treated with radiotherapy plus ipilimumab. The CDR3 coding sequence is TGTGCCTGGAAGGGGGCCTACGAGCAGTACTTC. The encoded protein is CAWKGAYEQYF.